The 24 T cell receptor beta chains listed next were all sequenced from one sample in a study of blood T cell repertoires in COVID-19. Sequencing was performed with immunoSEQ multiplex PCR; in TCRdb, only in-frame clones are kept and a portion is missing. The top ten clones hold about 9.9% of a sample with some 80,000 clones, around four fifths of them seen once. Material for sequencing was peripheral blood. Source of these receptors: a human donor in a cohort sampled during active COVID-19.

The rearrangement joins TRBV18 to TRBJ2-7, with 7 bases lining up with TRBD1. Trimming removed 4 bases from V and 4 bases from J; junction bases left unmatched: 7. The CDR3 totals 14 residues. CDR1 is KGHSH, CDR2 LQKENI, per germline. CDR3 in amino acids: CASSQRTGTYEQYF. The CDR3 nucleotides are TGTGCCAGCTCACAAAGGACAGGTACTTACGAGCAGTACTTC.

The V gene is TRBV25-1, the J gene TRBJ1-2, with D unresolved. The CDR3 has 14 amino acids. Trimming left V 1 base short and J 1 base short, with 7 bases between. Germline V gives CDR1 MGHDK, CDR2 SYGVNS. CDR3 in amino acids: CASSEFESNYGYTF. In DNA form, the CDR3 reads TGTGCCAGCAGTGAATTCGAGAGTAACTATGGCTACACCTTC.

The gene calls are TRBV9 and TRBJ2-7; 7 positions match TRBD2. The CDR3 has 16 residues. Trimming at V came to 3 bases and at J to 2 bases, leaving 11 bases not matched to a gene. CDR1 and CDR2 (germline): SGDLS, YYNGEE. CDR3 amino acids: CASSAGGLSSTYEQYF. CDR3 in DNA: TGTGCCAGCAGCGCGGGAGGACTTTCCTCAACCTACGAGCAGTACTTC.

The chain links TRBV28 to TRBJ1-2; no clear D gene. V gave up 6 bases and J gave up 3 bases, with 11 bases separating them. The germline V gene has CDR1 MDHEN and CDR2 SYDVKM. The CDR3 totals 13 residues. DNA for the CDR3: TGTGCCAGCAGCCCCCACAGTTACTATGGCTACACCTTC. This translates into CASSPHSYYGYTF.

The genes are TRBV3-1 (or the pseudogene TRBV3-2) and TRBJ2-3; TRBD2 is a possible D gene (6 bases). The CDR3 length is 16 residues. Between the trimmed V and J ends, which lost 4 bases and 10 bases, there was a span of 24 bases. Germline loops: CDR1 LGHDT, CDR2 YNNKEL (reference sequence). CDR3 protein: CASSLRIGRGGGAQYF. Written as DNA, the CDR3 is TGTGCCAGCAGCCTTAGGATAGGGCGGGGAGGAGGGGCGCAGTATTTT.

In its sample, this clone was seen a few times. J is TRBJ1-1 and V is TRBV6-5, with D perhaps matching TRBD1 (6 bases). CDR3 length: 13 amino acids. Germline V gene data show CDR1 as MNHEY and CDR2 as SVGAGI. The germline V and J ends were trimmed by 6 bases and 4 bases, with 12 bases remaining between them. CDR3 nucleotides: TGTGCCAGCAGAGAGGGACACTTCACTGAAGCTTTCTTT. Encoded protein: CASREGHFTEAFF.

The gene calls are TRBV20-1 and TRBJ2-7, with 8 bases that match TRBD1. The CDR3 is 11 residues long. Losses at the gene ends were 6 bases for V and 2 bases for J; bases not matched to a gene: 0. Germline V gene sequence: CDR1 DFQATT, CDR2 SNEGSKA (reference sequence). Here the CDR3 DNA reads TGCAGTGCGGGACAGGCCTACGAGCAGTACTTC. Encoded protein: CSAGQAYEQYF.

V and J are TRBV28 and TRBJ1-4; possibly TRBD1 for D (6 bases). V lost 5 bases and J lost 7, with 17 bases in between. The CDR3 contains 15 residues. Germline CDR1 is MDHEN and CDR2 is SYDVKM. The CDR3 protein is CASSPHRAQGEKLFF. The DNA of the CDR3 is TGTGCCAGCAGTCCTCACAGGGCCCAGGGTGAAAAACTGTTTTTT.

This chain joins TRBV3-1 (or the pseudogene TRBV3-2) and TRBJ1-1; D is uncertain. CDR1 and CDR2 (germline): LGHDT, YNNKEL (reference sequence). The V end was cut by 5 bases, the J end by 4 bases, with 8 bases between. CDR3 length equals 12 residues. CDR3 nucleotide sequence: TGTGCCAGCAGCTACAGTCGCACTGAAGCTTTCTTT. This gives the protein CASSYSRTEAFF.

This clone was recorded once. This chain joins TRBV19 and TRBJ1-6; D unclear. Trimming took 5 bases from V and 10 from J, leaving 12 bases between them. The V gene's germline CDR1 is LNHDA and CDR2 SQIVND (reference sequence). This CDR3 is 13 amino acids long. DNA for the CDR3: TGTGCCAGTAGTGCACCGGGAGAATCACCCCTCCACTTT. Its translation is CASSAPGESPLHF.

CDR3 in DNA: TGTGCCAGCAGCCCAGGAGGCTACGAGCAGTACTTC. Amino acids: CASSPGGYEQYF. The rearrangement joins TRBV7-9 to TRBJ2-7, with D possibly TRBD2 on 5 matching bases. Trimming took 5 bases from V and 3 from J, leaving 8 bases between them. Germline CDR1 reads SEHNR; CDR2 reads FQNEAQ (reference sequence). This CDR3 is 12 amino acids long.

This clone was recorded only once. This CDR3 is CATSDLLAGDTGELFF. CDR3 nucleotide sequence: TGTGCCACCAGTGATTTACTAGCGGGGGACACCGGGGAGCTGTTTTTT. This rearrangement joins TRBV24-1 to TRBJ2-2; TRBD2 aligns across 11 bases. From germline, CDR1 is KGHDR and CDR2 SFDVKD. This CDR3 is built from 16 residues. V lost 1 base, J lost 3 bases, and 0 bases stayed unmatched.

This chain connects TRBV6-2 or TRBV6-3 to TRBJ2-5; 12 bases match TRBD2. Germline assignment: CDR1 MNHEY and CDR2 SVGEGT. Losses at the gene ends were 2 bases for V and 5 bases for J; bases not matched to a gene: 12. This CDR3 has 18 residues. As DNA, the CDR3 is TGTGCCAGCAGTTACGGGCTAGCGGGGGGGCGGAGTCGGGAGACCCAGTACTTC. Its protein product is CASSYGLAGGRSRETQYF.

V is TRBV7-6 and J is TRBJ1-2, with D possibly TRBD1 on 6 matching bases. V was trimmed by 5 bases and J by 1 base, leaving 20 bases between them. This CDR3 is 17 amino acids long. CDR1 is SGHVS and CDR2 is FNYEAQ in the germline V gene. CDR3 in DNA: TGTGCCAGCAGCGCTGGTCCGACAGGTCTCGATAACTATGGCTACACCTTC. It encodes CASSAGPTGLDNYGYTF.

The chain uses TRBV5-1 and TRBJ2-4; TRBD2 aligns across 7 bases. V trimming: 4 bases; J trimming: 3 bases; junction bases outside the gene matches: 4. Germline V CDR1 and CDR2: SGHRS, YFSETQ. The CDR3 consists of 14 residues. Here the CDR3 reads CASSHGGNKNIQYF. The CDR3 DNA sequence: TGCGCCAGCAGCCACGGGGGGAACAAAAACATTCAGTACTTC.

CDR3 sequence: CASSGGTLVPTDTQYF. Here the CDR3 DNA reads TGCGCCAGCAGCGGCGGGACTCTCGTACCCACAGATACGCAGTATTTT. This chain uses TRBV5-1 with TRBJ2-3, with D possibly matching TRBD2 (6 bases). This CDR3 comprises 16 residues. Deletions cut 4 bases from V and 2 bases from J, with 17 bases between. Germline V gives CDR1 SGHRS, CDR2 YFSETQ.

The count of this clone is one. At the DNA level, this CDR3 is encoded by other sequences in the same sample as well. The chain joins TRBV11-2 to TRBJ1-2, with 10 bases fitting TRBD1. V lost 4 bases and J lost 5; bases outside the gene matches: 1. Germline V gene lookup returns CDR1 SGHAT and CDR2 FQNNGV. The CDR3 totals 13 residues. For the CDR3, the DNA is TGTGCCAGCAGCTCGGGACAGGGGTATGGCTACACCTTC. Its protein is CASSSGQGYGYTF.

The chain recombines TRBV5-4 with TRBJ2-3; D gene ambiguous. Trimming removed 0 bases from V and 1 base from J, with 6 bases in between. Per germline, CDR1 SGHNT and CDR2 YYREEE (reference sequence). The CDR3 runs 14 residues. The CDR3 reads CASSLGLGTDTQYF. CDR3 nucleotides: TGTGCCAGCAGCTTGGGGCTGGGCACAGATACGCAGTATTTT.

The chain couples TRBV7-2 to TRBJ2-7; D is uncertain. From germline, CDR1 is SGHTA and CDR2 FQGNSA. The CDR3 runs 13 residues. Trimming pared 5 bases from V and 0 bases from J, leaving 8 bases between. The CDR3 sequence is CASSRGSSYEQYF. The DNA of the CDR3 is TGTGCCAGCAGCCGAGGTAGCTCCTACGAGCAGTACTTC.

The J gene is TRBJ1-5, the V gene TRBV7-8; TRBD1 matches 8 bases. The CDR3 spans 17 residues. The J segment lost 0 bases and the V segment lost 1 base, leaving 5 bases of the junction unmatched. Germline CDR1 is SGHVS and CDR2 is FQNEAQ. CDR3 bases: TGTGCCAGCAGCTTAGAGACAGGGGTAAATAGCAATCAGCCCCAGCATTTT. Protein product: CASSLETGVNSNQPQHF.

A few counts support this clone. The V gene is TRBV7-9, the J gene TRBJ1-5, with D possibly being TRBD1 (6 bases). The CDR3 extends over 14 amino acids. CDR1 is SEHNR and CDR2 is FQNEAQ in the germline V gene (reference sequence). Deletions cut 2 bases from V and 1 base from J, with 6 bases between. CDR3: CASSLTGSNQPQHF. In nucleotides, the CDR3 is TGTGCCAGCAGCTTAACAGGGAGCAATCAGCCCCAGCATTTT. The variable domain in full, with the rest retrieved from reference TRBV7-9 and TRBJ1-5, is DTGVSQNPRHKITKRGQNVTFRCDPISEHNRLYWYRQTLGQGPEFLTYFQNEAQLEKSRLLSDRFSAERPKGSFSTLEIQRTEQGDSAMYLCASSLTGSNQPQHFGDGTRLSIL.

V is TRBV6-1 and J is TRBJ1-5; D is undetermined. Trimming left V 0 bases short and J 5 bases short, with 11 bases between. Germline lookup yields CDR1 MNHNS and CDR2 SASEGT. The CDR3 covers 15 residues. The CDR3 coding sequence is TGTGCCAGCAGTGAAGCGGGCAGGTTTCATCAGCCCCAGCATTTT. Protein sequence: CASSEAGRFHQPQHF.

This sequence joins TRBV11-2 and TRBJ2-3; maybe TRBD2 (6 bases). The CDR3 runs to 15 residues. Germline CDR1 SGHAT, CDR2 FQNNGV. V was pared by 0 bases and J by 4 bases, with 11 bases between. The CDR3 DNA reads TGTGCCAGCAGCTTAGATCTCGGAGGGGCAGATACGCAGTATTTT. Translation gives CASSLDLGGADTQYF.

The rearrangement links TRBV9 to TRBJ2-3, with D unresolved. CDR3 length: 12 residues. Trimming left V 0 bases short and J 5 bases short, with 4 bases between. CDR1 is SGDLS and CDR2 is YYNGEE in the germline V gene. CDR3 DNA: TGTGCCAGCAGCGTAGTCGGAGATACGCAGTATTTT. This gives the protein CASSVVGDTQYF.